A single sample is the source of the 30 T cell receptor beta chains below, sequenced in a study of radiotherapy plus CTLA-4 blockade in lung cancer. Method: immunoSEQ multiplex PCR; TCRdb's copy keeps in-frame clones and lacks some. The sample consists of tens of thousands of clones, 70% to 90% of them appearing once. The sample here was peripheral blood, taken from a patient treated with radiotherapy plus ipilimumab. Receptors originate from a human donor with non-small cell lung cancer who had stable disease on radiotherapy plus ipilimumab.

In DNA form, the CDR3 reads TGTGCCAGCAGCGCGGACTACCTGAACACAGATACGCAGTATTTT. It translates to CASSADYLNTDTQYF. This chain links TRBV9 with TRBJ2-3; D is perhaps TRBD2 (6 bases). Germline V gene sequence: CDR1 SGDLS, CDR2 YYNGEE. The V end lost 3 bases, the J end lost 2 bases, and 13 bases lay between the germline ends. The CDR3 loop spans 15 amino acids.

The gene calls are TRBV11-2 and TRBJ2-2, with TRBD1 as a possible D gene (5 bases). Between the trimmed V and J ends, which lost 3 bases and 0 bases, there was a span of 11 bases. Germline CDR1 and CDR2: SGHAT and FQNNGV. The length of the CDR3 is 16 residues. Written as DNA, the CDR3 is TGTGCCAGCAGCTTTCGAAGGGGAACGAACACCGGGGAGCTGTTTTTT. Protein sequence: CASSFRRGTNTGELFF.

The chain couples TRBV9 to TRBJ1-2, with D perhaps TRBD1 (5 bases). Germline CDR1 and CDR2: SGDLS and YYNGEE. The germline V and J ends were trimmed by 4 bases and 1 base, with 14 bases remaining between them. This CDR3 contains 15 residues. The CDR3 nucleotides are TGTGCCAGCAGCCCGGGGGGAGGGAGTAACTATGGCTACACCTTC. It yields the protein CASSPGGGSNYGYTF.

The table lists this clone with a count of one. The CDR3 region has the DNA TGTGCCAGCAGCACAGAAGCGTCGGCTGAAGCTTTCTTT. Translating gives CASSTEASAEAFF. The J gene is TRBJ1-1, the V gene TRBV5-4, with D unclear. Per the germline V gene, CDR1 is SGHNT and CDR2 is YYREEE (reference sequence). This CDR3 spans 13 amino acids. V lost 4 bases, J lost 6 bases, and 13 bases lay in between. The full variable domain, with the rest looked up from reference TRBV5-4 and TRBJ1-1, is ETGVTQSPTHLIKTRGQQVTLRCSSQSGHNTVSWYQQALGQGPQFIFQYYREEENGRGNFPPRFSGLQFPNYSSELNVNALELDDSALYLCASSTEASAEAFFGQGTRLTVV.

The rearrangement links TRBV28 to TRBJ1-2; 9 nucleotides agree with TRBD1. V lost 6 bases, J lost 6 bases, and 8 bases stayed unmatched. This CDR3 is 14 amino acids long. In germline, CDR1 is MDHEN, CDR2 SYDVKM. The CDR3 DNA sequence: TGTGCCAGCAGGCTGGGAGGACAGGGGAATGGCTACACCTTC. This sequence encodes CASRLGGQGNGYTF.

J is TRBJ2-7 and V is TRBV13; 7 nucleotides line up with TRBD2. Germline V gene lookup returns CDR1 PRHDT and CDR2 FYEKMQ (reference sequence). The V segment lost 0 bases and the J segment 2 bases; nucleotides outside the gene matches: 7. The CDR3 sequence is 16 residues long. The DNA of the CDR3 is TGTGCCAGCAGCTTAGGCGGGGAGGGGTGGACCTACGAGCAGTACTTC. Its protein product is CASSLGGEGWTYEQYF.

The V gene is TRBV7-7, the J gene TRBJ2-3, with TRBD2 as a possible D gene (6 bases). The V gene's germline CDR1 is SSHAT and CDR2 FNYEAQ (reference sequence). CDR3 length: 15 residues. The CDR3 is CASGFRQEPTDTQYF. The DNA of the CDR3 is TGTGCTAGCGGCTTCAGGCAGGAGCCCACAGATACGCAGTATTTT.

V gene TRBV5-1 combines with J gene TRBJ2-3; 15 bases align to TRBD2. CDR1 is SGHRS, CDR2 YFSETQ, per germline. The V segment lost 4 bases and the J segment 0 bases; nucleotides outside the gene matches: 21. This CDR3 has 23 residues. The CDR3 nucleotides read TGCGCCAGCAGCCCACGGACAGGGAGCACCGGGACTAGCGGGGGGAATAGCACAGATACGCAGTATTTT. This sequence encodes CASSPRTGSTGTSGGNSTDTQYF.

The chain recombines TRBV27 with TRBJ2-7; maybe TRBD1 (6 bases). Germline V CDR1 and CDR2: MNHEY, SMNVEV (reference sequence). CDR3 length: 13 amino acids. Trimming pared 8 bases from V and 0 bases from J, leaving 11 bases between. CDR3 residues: CASGQPPSYEQYF. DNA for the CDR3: TGTGCCAGCGGACAGCCTCCCTCCTACGAGCAGTACTTC.

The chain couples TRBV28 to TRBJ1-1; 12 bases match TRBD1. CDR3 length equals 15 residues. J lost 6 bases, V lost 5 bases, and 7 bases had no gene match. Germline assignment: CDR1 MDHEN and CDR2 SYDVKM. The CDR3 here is CASSTPGQGASEAFF. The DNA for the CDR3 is TGTGCCAGCAGTACCCCGGGACAGGGGGCGTCTGAAGCTTTCTTT.

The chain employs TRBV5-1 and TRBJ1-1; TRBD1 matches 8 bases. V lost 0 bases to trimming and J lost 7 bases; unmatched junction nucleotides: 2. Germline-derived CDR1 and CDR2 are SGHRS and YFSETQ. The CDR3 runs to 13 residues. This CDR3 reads CASSLATGGEAFF. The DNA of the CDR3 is TGCGCCAGCAGCTTGGCAACAGGGGGTGAAGCTTTCTTT. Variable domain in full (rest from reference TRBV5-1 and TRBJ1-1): KAGVTQTPRYLIKTRGQQVTLSCSPISGHRSVSWYQQTPGQGLQFLFEYFSETQRNKGNFPGRFSGRQFSNSRSEMNVSTLELGDSALYLCASSLATGGEAFFGQGTRLTVV.

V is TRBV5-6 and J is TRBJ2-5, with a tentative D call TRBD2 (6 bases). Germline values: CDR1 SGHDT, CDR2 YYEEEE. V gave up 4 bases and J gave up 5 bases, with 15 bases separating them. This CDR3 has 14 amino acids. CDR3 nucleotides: TGTGCCAGCAGCCCCAGCCCACGGGAGGAGACCCAGTACTTC. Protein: CASSPSPREETQYF.

CDR3 amino acids: CASSLLDGEETQYF. CDR3 nucleotides: TGTGCCAGCAGTCTCCTAGACGGAGAAGAGACCCAGTACTTC. This chain joins TRBV28 and TRBJ2-5; D is unclear. This CDR3 region has 14 residues. With 5 bases removed from V and 3 bases from J, the gap between germline ends came to 13 bases. Germline V gene lookup returns CDR1 MDHEN and CDR2 SYDVKM.

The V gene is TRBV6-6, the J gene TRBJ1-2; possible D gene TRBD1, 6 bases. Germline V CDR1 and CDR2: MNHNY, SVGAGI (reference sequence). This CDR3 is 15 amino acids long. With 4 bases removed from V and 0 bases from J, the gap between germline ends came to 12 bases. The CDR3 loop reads CASSLSGDANYGYTF. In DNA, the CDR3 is TGTGCCAGCAGTTTATCAGGGGACGCTAACTATGGCTACACCTTC.

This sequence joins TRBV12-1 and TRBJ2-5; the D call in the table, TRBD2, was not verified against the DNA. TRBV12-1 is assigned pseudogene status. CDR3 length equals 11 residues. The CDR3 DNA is TGTGCCAGCAGCTCGCGATCGACCCAGTACTTC. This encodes CASSSRSTQYF.

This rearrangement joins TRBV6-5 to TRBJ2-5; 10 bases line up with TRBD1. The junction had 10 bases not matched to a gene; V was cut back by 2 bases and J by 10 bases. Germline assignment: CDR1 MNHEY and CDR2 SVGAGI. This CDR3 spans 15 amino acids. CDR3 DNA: TGTGCCAGCAGTTACGACAGGGGGCCTTCAAAGGGCCAGTACTTC. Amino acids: CASSYDRGPSKGQYF.

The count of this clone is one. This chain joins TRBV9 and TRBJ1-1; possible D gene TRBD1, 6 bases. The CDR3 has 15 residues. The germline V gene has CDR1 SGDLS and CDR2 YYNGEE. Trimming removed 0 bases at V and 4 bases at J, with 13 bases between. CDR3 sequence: CASSVVSGGLTEAFF. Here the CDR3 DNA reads TGTGCCAGCAGCGTAGTATCTGGGGGCCTCACTGAAGCTTTCTTT.

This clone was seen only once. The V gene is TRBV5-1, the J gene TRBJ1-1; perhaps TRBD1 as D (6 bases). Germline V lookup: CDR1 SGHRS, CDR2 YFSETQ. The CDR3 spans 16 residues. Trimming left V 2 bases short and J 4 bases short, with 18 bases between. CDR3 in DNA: TGCGCCAGCAGCTTTTACCCCAGGGGATCTAGCACTGAAGCTTTCTTT. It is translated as CASSFYPRGSSTEAFF.

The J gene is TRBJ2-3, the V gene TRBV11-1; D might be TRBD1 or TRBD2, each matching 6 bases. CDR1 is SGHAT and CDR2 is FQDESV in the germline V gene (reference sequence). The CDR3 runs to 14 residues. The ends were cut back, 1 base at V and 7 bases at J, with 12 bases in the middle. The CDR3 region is CASSLVQGGYTQYF. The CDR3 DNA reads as TGTGCCAGCAGCTTAGTACAGGGAGGATATACGCAGTATTTT.

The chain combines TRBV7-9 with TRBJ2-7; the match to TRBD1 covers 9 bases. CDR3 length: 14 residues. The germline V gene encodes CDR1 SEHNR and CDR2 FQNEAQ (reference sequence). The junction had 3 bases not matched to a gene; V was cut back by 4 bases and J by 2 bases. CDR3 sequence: CASSSQGAAYEQYF. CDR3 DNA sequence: TGTGCCAGCAGCTCACAGGGGGCGGCCTACGAGCAGTACTTC.

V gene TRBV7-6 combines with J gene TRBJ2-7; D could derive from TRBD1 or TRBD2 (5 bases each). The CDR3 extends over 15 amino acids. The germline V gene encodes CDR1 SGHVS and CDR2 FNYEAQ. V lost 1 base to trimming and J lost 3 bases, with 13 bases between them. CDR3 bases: TGTGCCAGCAGCTTAGATCCGGGACCCTTCTACGAGCAGTACTTC. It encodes CASSLDPGPFYEQYF.

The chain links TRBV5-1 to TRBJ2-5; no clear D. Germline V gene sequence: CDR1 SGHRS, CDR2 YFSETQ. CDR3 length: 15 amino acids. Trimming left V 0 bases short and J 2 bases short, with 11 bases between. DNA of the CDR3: TGCGCCAGCAGCTTGGTGACTCCTGGACAAGAGACCCAGTACTTC. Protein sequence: CASSLVTPGQETQYF.

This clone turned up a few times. The CDR3 coding sequence is TGTGCCAGTAGTCCCACAGGGGGCATCGGTTATGGCTACACCTTC. Translated, it gives CASSPTGGIGYGYTF. The V gene is TRBV19, the J gene TRBJ1-2, with 9 bases aligning to TRBD1. J gave up 5 bases and V 5 bases, and 9 bases lay outside the gene matches. Germline CDR1 reads LNHDA; CDR2 reads SQIVND (reference sequence). The CDR3 is made up of 15 amino acids. The whole variable domain, remainder taken from reference TRBV19 and TRBJ1-2, is DGGITQSPKYLFRKEGQNVTLSCEQNLNHDAMYWYRQDPGQGLRLIYYSQIVNDFQKGDIAEGYSVSREKKESFPLTVTSAQKNPTAFYLCASSPTGGIGYGYTFGSGTRLTVV.

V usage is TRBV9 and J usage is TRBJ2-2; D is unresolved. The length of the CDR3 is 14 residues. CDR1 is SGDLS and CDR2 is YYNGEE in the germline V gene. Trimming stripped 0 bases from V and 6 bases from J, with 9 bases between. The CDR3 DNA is TGTGCCAGCAGCGTAGGAACTTACCCCGGGGAGCTGTTTTTT. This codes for CASSVGTYPGELFF.

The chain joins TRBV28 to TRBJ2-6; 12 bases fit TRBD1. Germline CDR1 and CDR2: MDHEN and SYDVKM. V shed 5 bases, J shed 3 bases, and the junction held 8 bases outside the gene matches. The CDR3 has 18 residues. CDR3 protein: CASSPVGTGGGGANVLTF. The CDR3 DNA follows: TGTGCCAGCAGTCCCGTGGGGACAGGGGGCGGTGGGGCCAACGTCCTGACTTTC.

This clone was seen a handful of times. CDR3 bases: TGTGCCAGCAGCCTTCCGGGGGGCGGGGAGCTGTTTTTT. Encoded protein: CASSLPGGGELFF. The gene calls are TRBV5-6 and TRBJ2-2; 7 positions match TRBD2. Germline-derived CDR1 and CDR2 are SGHDT and YYEEEE. Losses at the gene ends were 4 bases for V and 7 bases for J; bases not matched to a gene: 4. The CDR3 consists of 13 residues. The complete variable domain, with remaining parts taken from reference TRBV5-6 and TRBJ2-2, reads DAGVTQSPTHLIKTRGQQVTLRCSPKSGHDTVSWYQQALGQGPQFIFQYYEEEERQRGNFPDRFSGHQFPNYSSELNVNALLLGDSALYLCASSLPGGGELFFGEGSRLTVL.

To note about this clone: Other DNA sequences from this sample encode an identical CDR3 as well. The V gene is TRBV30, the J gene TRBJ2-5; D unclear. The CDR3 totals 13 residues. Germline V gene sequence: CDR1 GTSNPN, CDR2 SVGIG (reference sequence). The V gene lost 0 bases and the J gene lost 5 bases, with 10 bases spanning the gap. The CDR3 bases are TGTGCCTGGAGTGTACGACGTGGCGAGACCCAGTACTTC. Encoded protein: CAWSVRRGETQYF.

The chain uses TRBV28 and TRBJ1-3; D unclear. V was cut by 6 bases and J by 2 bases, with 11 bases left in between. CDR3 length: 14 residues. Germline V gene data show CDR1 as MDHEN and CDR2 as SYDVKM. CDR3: CASSLTPPGNTIYF. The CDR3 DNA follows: TGTGCCAGCAGCTTGACTCCCCCTGGAAACACCATATATTTT.

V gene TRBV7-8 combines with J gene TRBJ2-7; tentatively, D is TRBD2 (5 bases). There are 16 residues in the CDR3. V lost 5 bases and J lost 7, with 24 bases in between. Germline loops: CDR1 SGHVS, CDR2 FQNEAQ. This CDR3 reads CASSQISGNRYEEQYF. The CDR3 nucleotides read TGTGCCAGCAGCCAAATTTCCGGGAACCGATACGAAGAGCAGTACTTC.

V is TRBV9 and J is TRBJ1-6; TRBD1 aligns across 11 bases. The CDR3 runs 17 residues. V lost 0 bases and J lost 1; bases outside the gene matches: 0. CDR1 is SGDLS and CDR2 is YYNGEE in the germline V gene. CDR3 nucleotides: TGTGCCAGCAGCGTAGGGGACAGGGGGTCCTATAATTCACCCCTCCACTTT. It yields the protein CASSVGDRGSYNSPLHF.